The source of this T cell receptor (beta chain) is a study of shared clonotypes between healthy human individuals. The CDR3 loop spans 15 amino acids. The germline V and J ends were trimmed by 3 bases and 5 bases, with 16 bases remaining between them. Looked up from germline, CDR1 is LNHDA and CDR2 is SQIVND (reference sequence). This clone was seen only a few times. Unsorted PBMC replicate PCRs drew on 250 to 300 ng DNA, representing some 28,000 T cell genomes. Assay: immunoSEQ multiplex PCR; the TCRdb copy retains only in-frame clones and omits some. The sample has roughly 480,000 clones; 70% to 80% are singletons.

Material for sequencing was PBMCs. The origin of this receptor is a woman aged 40 to 49 in good health. Some clones in this sample may be carry-over from other donors' samples. The chain joins TRBV19 to TRBJ1-1; D is uncertain. CDR3 amino acids: CASSMSPQSQTEAFF. CDR3 nucleotides: TGTGCCAGTAGTATGAGTCCGCAGAGTCAAACTGAAGCTTTCTTT.